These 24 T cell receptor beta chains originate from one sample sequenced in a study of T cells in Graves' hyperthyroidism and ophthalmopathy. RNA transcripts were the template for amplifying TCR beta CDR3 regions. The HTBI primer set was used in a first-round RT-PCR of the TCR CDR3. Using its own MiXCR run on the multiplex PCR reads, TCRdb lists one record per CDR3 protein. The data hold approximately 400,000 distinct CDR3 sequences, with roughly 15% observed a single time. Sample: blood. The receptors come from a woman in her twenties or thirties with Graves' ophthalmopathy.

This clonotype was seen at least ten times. The CDR3 DNA follows: TGCAGCACCCATATGGCGAGCAATGAGCAGTTCTTC. This translates into CSTHMASNEQFF. The J gene is TRBJ2-1, the V gene TRBV20-1; D uncertain. There are 12 residues in the CDR3. The germline V gene encodes CDR1 DFQATT and CDR2 SNEGSKA (reference sequence).

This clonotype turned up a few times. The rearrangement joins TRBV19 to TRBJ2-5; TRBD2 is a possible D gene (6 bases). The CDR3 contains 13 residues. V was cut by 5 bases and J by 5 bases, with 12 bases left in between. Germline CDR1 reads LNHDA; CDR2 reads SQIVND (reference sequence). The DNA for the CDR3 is TGTGCCAGTAGTGTGTCTAGCGTTGAGACCCAGTACTTC. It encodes CASSVSSVETQYF. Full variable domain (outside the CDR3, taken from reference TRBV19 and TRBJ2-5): DGGITQSPKYLFRKEGQNVTLSCEQNLNHDAMYWYRQDPGQGLRLIYYSQIVNDFQKGDIAEGYSVSREKKESFPLTVTSAQKNPTAFYLCASSVSSVETQYFGPGTRLLVL.

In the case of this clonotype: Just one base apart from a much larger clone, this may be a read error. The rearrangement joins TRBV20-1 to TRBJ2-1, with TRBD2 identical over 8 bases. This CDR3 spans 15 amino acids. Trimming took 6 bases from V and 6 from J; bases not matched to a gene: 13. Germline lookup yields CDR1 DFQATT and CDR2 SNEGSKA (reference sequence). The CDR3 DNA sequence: TGCAGTGCCACCCCGCTTAGCGGGGTCGGCAATGAGCAGTTCTTC. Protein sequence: CSATPLSGVGNEQFF.

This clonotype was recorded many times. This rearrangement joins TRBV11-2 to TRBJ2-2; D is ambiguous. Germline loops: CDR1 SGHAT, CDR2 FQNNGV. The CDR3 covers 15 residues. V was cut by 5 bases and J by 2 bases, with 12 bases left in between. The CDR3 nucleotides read TGTGCCAGCAGCCCGGGCCAGTTTAACACCGGGGAGCTGTTTTTT. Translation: CASSPGQFNTGELFF.

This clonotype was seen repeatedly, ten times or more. CDR3 region: CASSLEVGTGGNEQFF. CDR3 bases: TGTGCCAGCAGCTTAGAGGTAGGGACAGGGGGGAATGAGCAGTTCTTC. V gene TRBV11-3 combines with J gene TRBJ2-1; 11 bases match TRBD1. This CDR3 region has 16 residues. Germline CDR1 and CDR2: SGHNT and YENEEA. Losses at the gene ends were 0 bases for V and 7 bases for J; bases not matched to a gene: 5.

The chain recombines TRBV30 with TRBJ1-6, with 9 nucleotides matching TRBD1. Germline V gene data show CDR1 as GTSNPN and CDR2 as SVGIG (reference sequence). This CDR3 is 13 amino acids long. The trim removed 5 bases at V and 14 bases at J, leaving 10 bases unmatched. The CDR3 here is CAWGQGWGDSLHF. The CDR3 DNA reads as TGTGCCTGGGGACAGGGGTGGGGTGATTCCCTCCACTTT.

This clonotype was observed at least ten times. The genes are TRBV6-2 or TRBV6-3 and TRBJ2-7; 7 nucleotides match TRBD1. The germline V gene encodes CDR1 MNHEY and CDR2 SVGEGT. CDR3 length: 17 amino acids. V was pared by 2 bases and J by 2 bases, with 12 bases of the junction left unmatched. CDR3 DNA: TGTGCCAGCAGTTACGTTGTCGGGACAGAAAACACCTACGAGCAGTACTTC. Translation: CASSYVVGTENTYEQYF.

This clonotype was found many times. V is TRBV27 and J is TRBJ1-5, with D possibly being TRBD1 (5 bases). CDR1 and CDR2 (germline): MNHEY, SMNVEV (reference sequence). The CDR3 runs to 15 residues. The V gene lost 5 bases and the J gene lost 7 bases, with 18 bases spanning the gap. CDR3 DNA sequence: TGTGCCAGCAGTCACACCTCAGGGCCCGTCCAGCCCCAGCATTTT. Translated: CASSHTSGPVQPQHF.

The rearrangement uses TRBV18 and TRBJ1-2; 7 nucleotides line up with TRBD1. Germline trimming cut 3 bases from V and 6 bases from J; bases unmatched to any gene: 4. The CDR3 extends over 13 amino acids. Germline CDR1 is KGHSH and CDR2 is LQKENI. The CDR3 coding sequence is TGTGCCAGCTCACCGCAGGGGGTTGATGGCTACACCTTC. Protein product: CASSPQGVDGYTF.

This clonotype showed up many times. CDR3 residues: CSARGDSNQPQHF. The DNA of the CDR3 is TGCAGTGCTAGAGGAGATAGCAATCAGCCCCAGCATTTT. The chain links TRBV20-1 to TRBJ1-5; D unresolved. Germline V gene sequence: CDR1 DFQATT, CDR2 SNEGSKA (reference sequence). The CDR3 sequence is 13 residues long. V was trimmed by 1 base and J by 0 bases, leaving 4 bases between them.

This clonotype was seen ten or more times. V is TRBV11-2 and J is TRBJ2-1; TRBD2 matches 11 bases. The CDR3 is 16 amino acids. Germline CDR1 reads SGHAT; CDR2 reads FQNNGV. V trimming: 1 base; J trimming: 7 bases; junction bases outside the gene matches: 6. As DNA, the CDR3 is TGTGCCAGCAGCTTAGTGCTACTAGCGGGGGATAATGAGCAGTTCTTC. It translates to CASSLVLLAGDNEQFF.

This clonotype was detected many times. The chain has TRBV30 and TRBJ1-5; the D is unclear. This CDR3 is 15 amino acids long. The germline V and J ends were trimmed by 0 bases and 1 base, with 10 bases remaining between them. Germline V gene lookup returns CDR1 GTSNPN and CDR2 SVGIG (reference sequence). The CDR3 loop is CAWSVYGLSNQPQHF. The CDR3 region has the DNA TGTGCCTGGAGTGTATATGGGCTAAGCAATCAGCCCCAGCATTTT.

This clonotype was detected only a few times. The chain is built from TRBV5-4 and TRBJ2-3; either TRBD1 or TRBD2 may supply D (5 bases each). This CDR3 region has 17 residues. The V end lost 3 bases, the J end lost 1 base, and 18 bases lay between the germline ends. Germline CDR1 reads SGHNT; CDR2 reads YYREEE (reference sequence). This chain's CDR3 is CASSSGTARWGTDTQYF. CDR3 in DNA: TGTGCCAGCAGCTCAGGGACCGCACGATGGGGCACAGATACGCAGTATTTT.

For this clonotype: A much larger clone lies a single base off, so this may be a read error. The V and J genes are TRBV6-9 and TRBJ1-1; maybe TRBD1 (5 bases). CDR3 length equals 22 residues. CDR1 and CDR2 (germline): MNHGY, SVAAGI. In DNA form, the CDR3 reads TGTGCCGGCAGTTATTCGGGTCGGTGCGGGGCCACCATCCTTTTAATGAACACTGAAGCTTTCTTT. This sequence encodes CAGSYSGRCGATILLMNTEAFF.

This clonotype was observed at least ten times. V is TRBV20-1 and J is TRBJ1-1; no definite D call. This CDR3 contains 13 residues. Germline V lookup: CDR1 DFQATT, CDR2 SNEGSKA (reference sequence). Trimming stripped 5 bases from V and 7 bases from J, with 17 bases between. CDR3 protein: CSAEVRNTVEAFF. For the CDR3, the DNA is TGCAGTGCTGAGGTCCGAAATACAGTTGAAGCTTTCTTT.

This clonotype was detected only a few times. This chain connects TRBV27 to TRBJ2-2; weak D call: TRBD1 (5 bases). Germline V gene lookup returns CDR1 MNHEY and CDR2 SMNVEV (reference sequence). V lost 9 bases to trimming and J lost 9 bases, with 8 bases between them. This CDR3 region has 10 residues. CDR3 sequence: CARNRRELFF. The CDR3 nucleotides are TGTGCCAGGAACAGGAGGGAGCTGTTTTTT.

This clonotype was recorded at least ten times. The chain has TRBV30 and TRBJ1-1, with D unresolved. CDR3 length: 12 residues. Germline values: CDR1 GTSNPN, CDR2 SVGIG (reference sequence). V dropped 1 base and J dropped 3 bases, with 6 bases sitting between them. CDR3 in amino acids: CAWSAGHTEAFF. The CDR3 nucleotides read TGTGCCTGGAGTGCAGGACACACTGAAGCTTTCTTT.

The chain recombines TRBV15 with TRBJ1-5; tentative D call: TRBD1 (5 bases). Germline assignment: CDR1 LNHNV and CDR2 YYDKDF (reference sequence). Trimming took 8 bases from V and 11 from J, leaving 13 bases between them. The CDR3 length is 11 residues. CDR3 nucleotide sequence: TGTGCCACCGGGGGGGGGGGGGCCCAGCATTTT. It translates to CATGGGGAQHF.

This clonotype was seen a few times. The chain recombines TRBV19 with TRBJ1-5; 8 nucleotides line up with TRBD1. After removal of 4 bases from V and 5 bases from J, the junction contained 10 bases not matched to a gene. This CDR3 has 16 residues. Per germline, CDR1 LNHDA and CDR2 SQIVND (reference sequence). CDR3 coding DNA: TGTGCCAGTAGTAGAAGGGAACAGGGGGGCGATCAGCCCCAGCATTTT. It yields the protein CASSRREQGGDQPQHF.

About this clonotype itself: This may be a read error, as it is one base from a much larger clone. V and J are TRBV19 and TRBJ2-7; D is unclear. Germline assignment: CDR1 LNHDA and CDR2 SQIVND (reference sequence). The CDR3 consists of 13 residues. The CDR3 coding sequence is TGTGCCAGTAGTAAAGTAGATACTTACGAGCAGCACTTC. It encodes CASSKVDTYEQHF.

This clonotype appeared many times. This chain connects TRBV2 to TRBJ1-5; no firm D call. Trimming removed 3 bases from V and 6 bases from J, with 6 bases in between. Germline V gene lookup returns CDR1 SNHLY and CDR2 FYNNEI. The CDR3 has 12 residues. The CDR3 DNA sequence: TGTGCCAGCAGTGATCAAGGTCAGCCCCAGCATTTT. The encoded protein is CASSDQGQPQHF.

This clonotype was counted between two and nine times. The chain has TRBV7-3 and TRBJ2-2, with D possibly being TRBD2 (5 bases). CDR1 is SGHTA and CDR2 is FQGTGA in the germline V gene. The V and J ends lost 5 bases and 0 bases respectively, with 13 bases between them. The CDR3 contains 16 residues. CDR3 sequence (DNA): TGTGCCAGCAGCCCCCGGCCGCGGGCGAACACCGGGGAGCTGTTTTTT. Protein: CASSPRPRANTGELFF.

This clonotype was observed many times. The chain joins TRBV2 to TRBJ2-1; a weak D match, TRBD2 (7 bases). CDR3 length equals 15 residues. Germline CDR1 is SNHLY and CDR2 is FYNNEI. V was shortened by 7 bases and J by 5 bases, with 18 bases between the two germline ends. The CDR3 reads CASTGGPFGNNEQFF. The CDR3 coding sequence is TGTGCCAGCACGGGGGGCCCATTCGGAAACAATGAGCAGTTCTTC.

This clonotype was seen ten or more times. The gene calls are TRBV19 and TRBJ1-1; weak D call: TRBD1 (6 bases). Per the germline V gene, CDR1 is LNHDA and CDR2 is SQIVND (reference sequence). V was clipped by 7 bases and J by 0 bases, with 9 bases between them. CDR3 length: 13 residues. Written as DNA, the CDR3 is TGTGCCAGTAAGGGGGGTATGAACACTGAAGCTTTCTTT. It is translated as CASKGGMNTEAFF.